Below are 14 T cell receptor beta chains sequenced from a single sample in a study of CXCR3-negative and CXCR3-positive naive CD8 T cells. Study results and limitations: Higher TRB CDR3 hydrophobicity marked CXCR3-positive naive cells relative to CXCR3-negative naive cells.

Antigens of these TCRs are unknown. 5' RACE with UMI labels generated the TRB cDNA libraries. TCRdb re-analyzed the 5' RACE reads; it lists each CDR3 protein once, without DNA. The sample table includes roughly 61,000 distinct CDR3 sequences. Sequenced material: naive CXCR3+ CD8+ T cells from blood. Subset specified: CD45RO-CCR7+CD27+CD95- naive CD8+ T cells expressing CXCR3 (TNR3+). The receptor source for this set is a human donor in good health. Some clones in this sample may be carry-over from other donors' samples.

The rearrangement uses TRBV10-2 and TRBJ2-1; without DNA, the TCRdb call of TRBD2 cannot be checked. Germline V gene data show CDR1 as WSHSY and CDR2 as SAAADI. The CDR3 spans 11 residues. The CDR3 is CASTEGGEQFF.

This chain joins TRBV7-9 and TRBJ2-3; TCRdb returns TRBD2, unconfirmable since there is no DNA. The CDR3 loop spans 19 amino acids. The germline CDR1 and CDR2 sequences are SEHNR and FQNEAQ (reference sequence). The CDR3 spells CASSPPPRGLRGVTDTQYF. Variable domain in full (rest from reference TRBV7-9 and TRBJ2-3): DTGVSQNPRHKITKRGQNVTFRCDPISEHNRLYWYRQTLGQGPEFLTYFQNEAQLEKSRLLSDRFSAERPKGSFSTLEIQRTEQGDSAMYLCASSPPPRGLRGVTDTQYFGPGTRLTVL.

This chain uses TRBV20-1 with TRBJ2-5; with no DNA, the TCRdb D assignment of TRBD2 cannot be verified. Germline V gene lookup returns CDR1 DFQATT and CDR2 SNEGSKA (reference sequence). The CDR3 is made up of 15 amino acids. The CDR3 spells CSASFGASSAETQYF.

This chain joins TRBV6-5 and TRBJ2-1; TCRdb's D gene call, TRBD2, goes unchecked for lack of DNA. Germline CDR1 and CDR2: MNHEY and SVGAGI. CDR3 length equals 16 residues. The chain's CDR3 is CASRPIAGGSYNEQFF.

The chain recombines TRBV12-3 or TRBV12-4 with TRBJ1-4; TCRdb indicates TRBD1, and absent DNA this call remains unverified. The CDR3 spans 12 residues. Here the CDR3 reads CATYSKGEKLFF.

The chain employs TRBV28 and TRBJ1-2; absent DNA, TCRdb's TRBD1 call cannot be checked. CDR1 is MDHEN, CDR2 SYDVKM, per germline. This CDR3 has 14 amino acids. CDR3 in amino acids: CASSLAGQGYGYTF.

The chain is built from TRBV7-3 and TRBJ1-1. There are 15 residues in the CDR3. Germline V gene sequence: CDR1 SGHTA, CDR2 FQGTGA. This CDR3 reads CASSLMDGGSTEAFF. Together with reference TRBV7-3 and TRBJ1-1, the CDR3 gives the full variable domain: GAGVSQTPSNKVTEKGKYVELRCDPISGHTALYWYRQSLGQGPEFLIYFQGTGAADDSGLPNDRFFAVRPEGSVSTLKIQRTERGDSAVYLCASSLMDGGSTEAFFGQGTRLTVV.

The chain couples TRBV5-1 to TRBJ2-3. CDR1 SGHRS and CDR2 YFSETQ come from the germline V gene. The CDR3 has 15 residues. The chain's CDR3 is CASSLRGRSTDTQYF.

The J gene is TRBJ2-7, the V gene TRBV12-3 or TRBV12-4; there is no DNA to check the TCRdb D call of TRBD1. The CDR3 spans 13 residues. The CDR3 loop reads CASSWGQTYEQYF.

This chain joins TRBV7-9 and TRBJ2-7; TCRdb designates TRBD2, a call that cannot be tested without DNA. Germline values: CDR1 SEHNR, CDR2 FQNEAQ (reference sequence). The CDR3 extends over 15 amino acids. CDR3 residues: CASSLVLAAAYEQYF.

This chain links TRBV27 with TRBJ1-6; with no DNA, the TCRdb D assignment of TRBD1 cannot be verified. Germline V lookup: CDR1 MNHEY, CDR2 SMNVEV (reference sequence). The CDR3 is made up of 16 amino acids. This chain's CDR3 is CASTTNPTGQNSPLHF.

The gene calls are TRBV19 and TRBJ2-1; TCRdb calls TRBD1, which cannot be checked without DNA. CDR3 size: 15 residues. The V gene's germline CDR1 is LNHDA and CDR2 SQIVND (reference sequence). CDR3 loop: CASSIAGGYYNEQFF.

This sequence joins TRBV28 and TRBJ1-6. The germline CDR1 and CDR2 sequences are MDHEN and SYDVKM. The CDR3 runs 11 residues. CDR3 region: CASSLASPLHF.

This chain links TRBV7-2 with TRBJ2-1; the D gene TCRdb calls, TRBD1, cannot be checked with no DNA. CDR3 size: 17 residues. CDR1 and CDR2 (germline): SGHTA, FQGNSA. CDR3 residues: CASSSPTGGELNNEQFF. The variable domain in full, with the rest retrieved from reference TRBV7-2 and TRBJ2-1, is GAGVSQSPSNKVTEKGKDVELRCDPISGHTALYWYRQSLGQGLEFLIYFQGNSAPDKSGLPSDRFSAERTGGSVSTLTIQRTQQEDSAVYLCASSSPTGGELNNEQFFGPGTRLTVL.